This TCR beta chain appears in the sequencing data of a study of T-cell reconstitution after alpha-beta-depleted transplantation in children. In its sample, this clonotype was seen many times. The CDR3 runs to 14 residues. Per the germline V gene, CDR1 is SGHAT and CDR2 is FQNNGV. Deletions cut 5 bases from V and 2 bases from J, with 10 bases between. Preparation of the TCRbeta library used unique molecular identifiers. TCRdb re-called the PCR reads through MiXCR, storing one row per CDR3 protein. The sample has approximately 400,000 distinct CDR3 sequences; around 9.9% are singletons. The receptor was isolated from a human donor who donated a stem cell graft to a child with acute myeloid leukemia. J is TRBJ2-1 and V is TRBV11-2; TRBD2 might be the D (7 bases). Sequenced here: PBMCs from the stem cell graft donor, sampled from the stem cell graft. CDR3 nucleotides: TGTGCCAGCAGCGGGGGGGCAGCCTACAATGAGCAGTTCTTC. Protein product: CASSGGAAYNEQFF.